This T cell receptor beta chain was sequenced in a study of vaccination and CD4 T cells after COVID-19. The CDR3 is 14 amino acids. The V end lost 8 bases, the J end lost 0 bases, and 10 bases lay between the germline ends. Germline loops: CDR1 ENHRY, CDR2 SYGVKD. Treatment noted: approximately nine-day PBMC culture with coronavirus spike peptide pools or control peptides (ViraFEST assay). Study-level points and caveats: A median of 86.3% of reactive clones, in convalescent patients, became evident only post-vaccination.

Notes on this clonotype: Its cognate antigen is unknown.

An Oncomine TCR Beta short-read assay was used to sequence the DNA from cultured CD4+ T cells. Via MiXCR, TCRdb re-called the PCR reads, giving one row per CDR3 protein. The repertoire holds 15,000 to 19,000 distinct CDR3 sequences, about two fifths seen once, with around 6% in the top ten. This clonotype originated in a human donor who had recovered from COVID-19. The input for sequencing was CD4+ T cells from blood, cultured in vitro, taken before SARS-CoV-2 vaccination. This rearrangement joins TRBV10-3 to TRBJ2-2; D is uncertain. The CDR3 region is CAIAFRTNTGELFF. DNA of the CDR3: TGTGCCATCGCCTTCCGCACGAACACCGGGGAGCTGTTTTTT.